The 4 T cell receptor beta chains in this list originate from one sample, sequenced in a study of T cell clonality in common variable immunodeficiency. Only in-frame clones appear in the TCRdb table, and some are missing; sequencing was by immunoSEQ multiplex PCR. Recorded here are some 45,000 clones, none singletons. The specimen was peripheral blood mononuclear cells. The receptors shown here come from a person between 18 and 70 years old in good health.

This clone was seen repeatedly, ten times or more. The sequenced fragment ends 3 residues before the CDR3 boundary, so the rest is inferred from the germline J gene. The chain uses TRBV29-1 and TRBJ2-5; 7 nucleotides align to TRBD1. The CDR3 totals 16 residues. CDR1 SQVTM and CDR2 ANQGSEA come from the germline V gene. After removal of 7 bases from V and 0 bases from J, the junction contained 14 bases not matched to a gene. The sequenced CDR3 bases are TGCAGCGCCTTACTACAGGGGTCGCCGCACCAAGAGACC. Its protein is CSALLQGSPHQET. The whole CDR3 protein is CSALLQGSPHQETQYF.

This clone appeared many times. The CDR3 end lies 3 residues beyond the end of the read and is filled in from the germline J gene. The chain employs TRBV10-3 and TRBJ2-5, with D possibly being TRBD1 (6 bases). Germline-derived CDR1 and CDR2 are ENHRY and SYGVKD. The CDR3 is 13 residues long. CDR3 amino acids: CAARDTLQETQYF. The sequenced CDR3 bases are TGTGCTGCACGGGACACCCTCCAAGAGACC.

This clone was counted between two and nine times. The read finishes 3 residues shy of the CDR3 end, and the germline J gene is used to complete it. V and J are TRBV18 and TRBJ1-4, with 9 bases identical to TRBD1. The CDR3 totals 16 residues. Germline V gives CDR1 KGHSH, CDR2 LQKENI. Here the CDR3 reads CASSPTWDRDNSPLFF. The part of the CDR3 DNA that was read is TGTGCCAGCTCGCCAACTTGGGACAGGGATAATTCACCA.

This clone was observed many times. The DNA ends 3 residues before the CDR3 does, and the rest of the CDR3 is filled in from the germline J gene. The chain carries TRBV28 and TRBJ2-1; D might be TRBD1 (5 bases). The CDR3 contains 13 residues. The V end lost 7 bases, the J end lost 4 bases, and 11 bases lay between the germline ends. Germline CDR1 is MDHEN and CDR2 is SYDVKM. The CDR3 region is CASTYDRYNEQFF. The CDR3 DNA, read in part, is TGTGCCAGCACCTACGACAGATACAATGAG.